Below, 3 T cell receptor beta chains from the same sample are listed, as sequenced in a study of technical replicates of blood from a handful of donors. Generated by immunoSEQ multiplex PCR, the TCRdb table keeps only in-frame clones and is missing some. The repertoire holds about 80,000 clones, with 95% to 99% as singletons. Sequenced sample: T cells isolated from PBMCs. The receptors stem from a human donor in good health.

V is TRBV7-2 and J is TRBJ1-2; 7 bases line up with TRBD1. V was clipped by 5 bases and J by 2 bases; unmatched bases: 8. The CDR3 runs to 15 residues. CDR1 and CDR2 from the germline V gene are SGHTA and FQGNSA. The CDR3 DNA reads TGTGCCAGCAGCCGTGAACCGGGACAGAACTATGGCTACACCTTC. Protein product: CASSREPGQNYGYTF.

As DNA, the CDR3 is TGCGCCAGCAGCCAAGAGTGGGTAGCGGCTTACTCCAGCTCCTACAATGAGCAGTTCTTC. Its protein product is CASSQEWVAAYSSSYNEQFF. The chain combines TRBV4-3 with TRBJ2-1, with D perhaps matching TRBD2 (6 bases). Trimming took off 0 bases at V and 0 bases at J, with 21 bases between the two ends. Germline values: CDR1 LGHNA, CDR2 YSLEER. The CDR3 has 20 amino acids.

The chain couples TRBV11-2 to TRBJ2-7; 7 nucleotides line up with TRBD2. V lost 5 bases to trimming and J lost 2 bases; unmatched junction nucleotides: 9. This CDR3 spans 15 amino acids. CDR1 is SGHAT and CDR2 is FQNNGV in the germline V gene. The CDR3 region is CASSIPLGTTYEQYF. As DNA, the CDR3 is TGTGCCAGCAGCATTCCGCTTGGGACTACCTACGAGCAGTACTTC.